The next 5 T cell receptor beta chains were all read from a single sample in a study of blood T cell repertoires in COVID-19. Profiling relied on immunoSEQ multiplex PCR, and the TCRdb table lists in-frame clones only, not all of them. The sample carries 96,000 or so clones, more than 85% recorded once. The sequencing sample was made of peripheral blood. These receptors originate from a man aged 55 to 70 with acute or convalescent COVID-19.

The table lists this clone with a count of one. The chain combines TRBV7-3 with TRBJ2-2; 10 nucleotides agree with TRBD2. The trim removed 3 bases at V and 6 bases at J, leaving 4 bases unmatched. The CDR3 sequence is 15 residues long. Germline V gene lookup returns CDR1 SGHTA and CDR2 FQGTGA. CDR3 residues: CASSFPGLAPGELFF. The CDR3 DNA follows: TGTGCCAGCAGCTTTCCGGGACTAGCGCCCGGGGAGCTGTTTTTT.

The CDR3 region is CASSLYGGRGYTF. Written as DNA, the CDR3 is TGTGCCAGCAGCTTATACGGGGGACGCGGCTACACCTTC. The V call is TRBV7-9, the J call TRBJ1-2, with D perhaps matching TRBD1 (5 bases). Trimming took 2 bases from V and 8 from J, leaving 12 bases between them. The CDR3 covers 13 residues. Germline V CDR1 and CDR2: SEHNR, FQNEAQ (reference sequence).

This clone was seen more than once but under ten times. This rearrangement joins TRBV30 to TRBJ1-2; 8 nucleotides match TRBD1. After removal of 2 bases from V and 2 bases from J, the junction contained 7 bases not matched to a gene. The germline V gene encodes CDR1 GTSNPN and CDR2 SVGIG (reference sequence). The CDR3 is 15 amino acids. Here the CDR3 reads CAWSRDRSKNYGYTF. Written as DNA, the CDR3 is TGTGCCTGGAGTCGGGACAGGTCGAAGAACTATGGCTACACCTTC.

The V and J genes are TRBV6-4 and TRBJ1-5, with D perhaps TRBD1 (5 bases). V shed 3 bases and J shed 9 bases, with 9 bases lying between them. The germline CDR1 and CDR2 sequences are MRHNA and SNTAGT. The CDR3 is 12 residues long. CDR3 region: CASSEGETPQHF. The CDR3 DNA is TGTGCCAGCAGTGAAGGGGAAACGCCCCAGCATTTT.

V gene TRBV7-9 combines with J gene TRBJ2-4; TRBD2 is a possible D gene (6 bases). Trimming took off 3 bases at V and 6 bases at J, with 18 bases between the two ends. Germline CDR1 SEHNR, CDR2 FQNEAQ (reference sequence). There are 16 residues in the CDR3. The CDR3 reads CASSFEEGGGGNIQYF. CDR3 DNA sequence: TGTGCCAGCAGCTTCGAGGAGGGAGGCGGCGGAAACATTCAGTACTTC.